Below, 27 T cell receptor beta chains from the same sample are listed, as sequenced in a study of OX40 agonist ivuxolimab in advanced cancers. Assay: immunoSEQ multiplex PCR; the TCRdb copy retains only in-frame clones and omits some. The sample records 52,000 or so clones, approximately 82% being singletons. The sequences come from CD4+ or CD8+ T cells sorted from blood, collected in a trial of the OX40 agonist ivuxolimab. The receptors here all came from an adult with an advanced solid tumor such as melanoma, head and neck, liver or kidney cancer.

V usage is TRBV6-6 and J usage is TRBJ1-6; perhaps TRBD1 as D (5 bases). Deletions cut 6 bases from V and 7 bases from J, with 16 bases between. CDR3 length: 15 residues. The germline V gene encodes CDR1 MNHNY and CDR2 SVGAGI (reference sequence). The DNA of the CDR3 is TGTGCCAGCAGGGGACCGGGACTGCCGAATTCACCCCTCCACTTT. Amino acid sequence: CASRGPGLPNSPLHF.

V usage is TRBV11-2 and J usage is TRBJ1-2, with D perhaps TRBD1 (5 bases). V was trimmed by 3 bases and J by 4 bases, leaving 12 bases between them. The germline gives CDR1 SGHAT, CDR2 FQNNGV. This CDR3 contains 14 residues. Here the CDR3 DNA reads TGTGCCAGCAGCTTCTTCCAGGGACCCTATGGCTACACCTTC. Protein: CASSFFQGPYGYTF.

Here the CDR3 reads CASSRQGATSSYEQYF. Here the CDR3 DNA reads TGTGCCAGCTCACGACAGGGGGCGACAAGCTCCTACGAGCAGTACTTC. This rearrangement joins TRBV18 to TRBJ2-7; 10 bases match TRBD1. From germline, CDR1 is KGHSH and CDR2 LQKENI. With V trimmed by 4 bases and J by 0 bases, 6 bases remained unmatched. This CDR3 contains 16 residues.

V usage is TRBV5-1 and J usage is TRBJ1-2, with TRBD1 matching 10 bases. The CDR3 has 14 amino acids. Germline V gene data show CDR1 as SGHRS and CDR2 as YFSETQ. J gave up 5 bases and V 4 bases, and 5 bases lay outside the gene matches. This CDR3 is CASSKTGGEYGYTF. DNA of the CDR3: TGCGCCAGCAGCAAGACAGGGGGCGAATATGGCTACACCTTC.

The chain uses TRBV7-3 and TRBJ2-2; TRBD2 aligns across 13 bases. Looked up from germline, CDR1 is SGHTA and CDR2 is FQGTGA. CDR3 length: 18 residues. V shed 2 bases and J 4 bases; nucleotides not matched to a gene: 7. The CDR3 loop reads CASSLVGLAGDITGELFF. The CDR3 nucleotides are TGTGCCAGCAGCTTAGTCGGACTAGCGGGAGACATCACCGGGGAGCTGTTTTTT.

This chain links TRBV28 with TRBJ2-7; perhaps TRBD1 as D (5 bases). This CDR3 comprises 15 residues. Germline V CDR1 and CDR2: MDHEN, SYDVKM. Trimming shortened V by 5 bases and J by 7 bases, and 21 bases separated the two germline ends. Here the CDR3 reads CASSVARAGPLEQYF. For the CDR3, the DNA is TGTGCCAGCAGTGTGGCCAGGGCAGGACCCCTTGAGCAGTACTTC.

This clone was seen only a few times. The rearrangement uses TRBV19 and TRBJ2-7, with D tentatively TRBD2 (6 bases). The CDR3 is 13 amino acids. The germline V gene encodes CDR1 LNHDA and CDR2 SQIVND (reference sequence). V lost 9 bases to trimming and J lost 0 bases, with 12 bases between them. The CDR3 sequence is CASGTHGSYEQYF. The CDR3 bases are TGTGCCAGCGGGACTCATGGCTCCTACGAGCAGTACTTC. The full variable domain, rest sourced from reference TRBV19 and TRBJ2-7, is DGGITQSPKYLFRKEGQNVTLSCEQNLNHDAMYWYRQDPGQGLRLIYYSQIVNDFQKGDIAEGYSVSREKKESFPLTVTSAQKNPTAFYLCASGTHGSYEQYFGPGTRLTVT.

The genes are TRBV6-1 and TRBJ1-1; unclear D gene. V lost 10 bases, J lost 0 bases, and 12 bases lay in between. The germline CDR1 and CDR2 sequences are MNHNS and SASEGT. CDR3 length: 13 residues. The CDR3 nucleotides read TGTGCCACCTCAGGCCTAATGAACACTGAAGCTTTCTTT. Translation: CATSGLMNTEAFF.

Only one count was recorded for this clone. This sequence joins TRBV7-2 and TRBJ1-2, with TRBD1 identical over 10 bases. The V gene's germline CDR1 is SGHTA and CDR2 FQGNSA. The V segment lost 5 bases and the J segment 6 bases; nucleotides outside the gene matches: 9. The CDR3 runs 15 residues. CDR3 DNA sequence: TGTGCCAGCAGCCCCTCGGGACAGGGGTTCAATGGCTACACCTTC. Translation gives CASSPSGQGFNGYTF.

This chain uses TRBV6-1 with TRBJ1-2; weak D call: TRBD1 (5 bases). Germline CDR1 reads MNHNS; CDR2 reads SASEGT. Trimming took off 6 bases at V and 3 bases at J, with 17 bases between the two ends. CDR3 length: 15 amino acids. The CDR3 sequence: CASRRGRGGDYGYTF. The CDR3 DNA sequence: TGTGCCAGCAGGAGGGGAAGGGGTGGGGACTATGGCTACACCTTC.

CDR3 bases: TGTGCCAGCAGTTCACTAGCGGGGTACACCGGGGAGCTGTTTTTT. This gives the protein CASSSLAGYTGELFF. The J gene is TRBJ2-2, the V gene TRBV27; TRBD2 agrees at 10 bases. From germline, CDR1 is MNHEY and CDR2 SMNVEV (reference sequence). The J segment lost 3 bases and the V segment lost 4 bases, leaving 2 bases of the junction unmatched. The CDR3 is made up of 15 amino acids.

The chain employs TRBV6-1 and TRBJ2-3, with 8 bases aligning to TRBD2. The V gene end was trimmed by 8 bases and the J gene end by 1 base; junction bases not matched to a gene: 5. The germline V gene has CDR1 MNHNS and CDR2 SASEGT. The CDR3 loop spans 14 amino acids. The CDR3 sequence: CASGLAIGTDTQYF. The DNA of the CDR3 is TGTGCCAGCGGACTAGCAATTGGCACAGATACGCAGTATTTT.

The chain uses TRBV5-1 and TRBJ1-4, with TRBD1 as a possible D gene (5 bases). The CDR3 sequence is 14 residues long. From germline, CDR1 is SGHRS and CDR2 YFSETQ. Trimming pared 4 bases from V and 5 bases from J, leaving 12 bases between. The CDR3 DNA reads TGCGCCAGCAGCCGGCTAACAGGAAATGAAAAACTGTTTTTT. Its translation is CASSRLTGNEKLFF.

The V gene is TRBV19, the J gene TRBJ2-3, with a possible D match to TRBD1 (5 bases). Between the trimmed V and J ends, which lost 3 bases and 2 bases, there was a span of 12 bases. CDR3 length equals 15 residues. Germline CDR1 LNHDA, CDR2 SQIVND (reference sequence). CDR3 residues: CASSIPQGFTDTQYF. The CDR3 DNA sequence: TGTGCCAGTAGTATCCCTCAGGGTTTCACAGATACGCAGTATTTT. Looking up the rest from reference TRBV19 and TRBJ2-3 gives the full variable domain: DGGITQSPKYLFRKEGQNVTLSCEQNLNHDAMYWYRQDPGQGLRLIYYSQIVNDFQKGDIAEGYSVSREKKESFPLTVTSAQKNPTAFYLCASSIPQGFTDTQYFGPGTRLTVL.

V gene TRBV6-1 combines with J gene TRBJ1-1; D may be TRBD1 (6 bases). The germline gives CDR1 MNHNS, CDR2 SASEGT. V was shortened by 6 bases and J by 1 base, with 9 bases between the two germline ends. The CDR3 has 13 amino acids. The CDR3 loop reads CASRDSSNTEAFF. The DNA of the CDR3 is TGTGCCAGCAGGGACAGCTCGAACACTGAAGCTTTCTTT.

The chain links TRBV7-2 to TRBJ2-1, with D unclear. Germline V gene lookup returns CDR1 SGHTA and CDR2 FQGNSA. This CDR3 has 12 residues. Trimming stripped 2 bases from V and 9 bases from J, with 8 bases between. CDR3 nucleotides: TGTGCCAGCAGCTTACAGCTGAGTGAGCAGTTCTTC. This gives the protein CASSLQLSEQFF.

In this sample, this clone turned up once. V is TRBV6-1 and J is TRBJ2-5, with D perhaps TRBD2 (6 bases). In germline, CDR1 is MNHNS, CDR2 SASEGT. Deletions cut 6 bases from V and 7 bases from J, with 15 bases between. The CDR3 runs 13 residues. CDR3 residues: CASSPGGDGTQYF. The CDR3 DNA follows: TGTGCCAGCAGCCCAGGAGGGGACGGGACCCAGTACTTC.

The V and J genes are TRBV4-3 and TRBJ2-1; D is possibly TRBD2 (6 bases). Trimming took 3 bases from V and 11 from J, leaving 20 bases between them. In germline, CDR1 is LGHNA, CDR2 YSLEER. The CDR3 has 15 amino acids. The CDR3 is CASSHPSPEGVKQFF. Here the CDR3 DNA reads TGCGCCAGCAGCCATCCCTCGCCGGAGGGCGTAAAGCAGTTCTTC.

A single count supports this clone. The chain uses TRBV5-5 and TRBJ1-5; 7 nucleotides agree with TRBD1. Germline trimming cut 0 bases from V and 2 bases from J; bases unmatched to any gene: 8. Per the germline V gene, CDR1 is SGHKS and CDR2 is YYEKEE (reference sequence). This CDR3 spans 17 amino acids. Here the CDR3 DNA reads TGTGCCAGCAGCTTGGTGACAGGGCTACCGGGCAATCAGCCCCAGCATTTT. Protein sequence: CASSLVTGLPGNQPQHF.

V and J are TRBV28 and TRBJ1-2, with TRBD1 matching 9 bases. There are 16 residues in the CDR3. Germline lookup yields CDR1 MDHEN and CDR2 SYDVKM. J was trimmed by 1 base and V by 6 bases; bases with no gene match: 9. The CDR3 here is CASRGTGQGGNYGYTF. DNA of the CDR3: TGTGCCAGCAGGGGGACGGGACAGGGAGGTAACTATGGCTACACCTTC.

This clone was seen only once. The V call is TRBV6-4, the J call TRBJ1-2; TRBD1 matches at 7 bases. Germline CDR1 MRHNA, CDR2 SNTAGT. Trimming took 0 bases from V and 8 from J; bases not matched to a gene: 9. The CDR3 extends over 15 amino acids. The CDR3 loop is CASSDSGQPQGGYTF. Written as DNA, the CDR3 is TGTGCCAGCAGTGACTCGGGACAGCCCCAGGGAGGCTACACCTTC.

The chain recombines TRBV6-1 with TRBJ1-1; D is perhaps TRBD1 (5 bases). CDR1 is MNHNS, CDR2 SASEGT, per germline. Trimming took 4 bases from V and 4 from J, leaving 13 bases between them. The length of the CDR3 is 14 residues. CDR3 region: CASSASQDLTEAFF. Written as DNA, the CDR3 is TGTGCCAGCAGTGCCTCACAGGACCTCACTGAAGCTTTCTTT.

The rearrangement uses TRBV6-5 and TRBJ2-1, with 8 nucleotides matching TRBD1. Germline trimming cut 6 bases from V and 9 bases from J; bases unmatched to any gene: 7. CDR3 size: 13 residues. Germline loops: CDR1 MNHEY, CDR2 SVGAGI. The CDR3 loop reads CASRRNRGSEQFF. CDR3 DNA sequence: TGTGCCAGCAGGCGAAACAGGGGGTCTGAGCAGTTCTTC.

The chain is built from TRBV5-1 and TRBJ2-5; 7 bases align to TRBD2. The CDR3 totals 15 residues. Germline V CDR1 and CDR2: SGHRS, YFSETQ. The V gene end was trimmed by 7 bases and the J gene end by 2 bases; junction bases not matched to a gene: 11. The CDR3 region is CASVKTSGAQETQYF. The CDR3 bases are TGCGCCAGCGTCAAAACGAGCGGGGCACAAGAGACCCAGTACTTC.

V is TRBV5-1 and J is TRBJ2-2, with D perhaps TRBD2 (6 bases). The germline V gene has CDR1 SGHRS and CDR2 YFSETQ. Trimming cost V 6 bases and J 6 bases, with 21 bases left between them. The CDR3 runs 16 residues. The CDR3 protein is CASKILSLSGPGELFF. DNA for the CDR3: TGCGCCAGCAAAATACTATCCCTTAGCGGTCCCGGGGAGCTGTTTTTT.

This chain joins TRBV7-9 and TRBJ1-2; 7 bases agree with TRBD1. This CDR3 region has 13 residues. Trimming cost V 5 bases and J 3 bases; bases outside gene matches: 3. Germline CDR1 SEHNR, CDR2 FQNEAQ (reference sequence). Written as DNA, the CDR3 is TGTGCCAGCAGCCCCCAGGGGGACTATGGCTACACCTTC. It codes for CASSPQGDYGYTF.

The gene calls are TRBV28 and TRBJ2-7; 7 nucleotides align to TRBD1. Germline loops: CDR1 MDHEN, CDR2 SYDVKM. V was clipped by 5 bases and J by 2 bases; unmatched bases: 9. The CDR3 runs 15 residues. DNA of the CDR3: TGTGCCAGCAGTCCTCCGACAGGGTTGGCCTACGAGCAGTACTTC. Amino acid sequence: CASSPPTGLAYEQYF.